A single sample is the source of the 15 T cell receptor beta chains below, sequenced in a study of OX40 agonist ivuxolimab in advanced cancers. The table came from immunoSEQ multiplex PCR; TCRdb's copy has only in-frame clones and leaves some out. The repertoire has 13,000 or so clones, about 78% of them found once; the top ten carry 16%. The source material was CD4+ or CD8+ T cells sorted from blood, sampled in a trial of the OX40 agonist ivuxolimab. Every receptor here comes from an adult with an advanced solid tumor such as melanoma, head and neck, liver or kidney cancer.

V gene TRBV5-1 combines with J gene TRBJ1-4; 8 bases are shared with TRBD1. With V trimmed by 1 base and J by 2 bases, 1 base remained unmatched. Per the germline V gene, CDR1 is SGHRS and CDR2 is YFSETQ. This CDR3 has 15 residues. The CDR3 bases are TGCGCCAGCAGCTTGACAGGGGGTACTAATGAAAAACTGTTTTTT. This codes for CASSLTGGTNEKLFF. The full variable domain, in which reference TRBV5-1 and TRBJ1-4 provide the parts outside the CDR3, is KAGVTQTPRYLIKTRGQQVTLSCSPISGHRSVSWYQQTPGQGLQFLFEYFSETQRNKGNFPGRFSGRQFSNSRSEMNVSTLELGDSALYLCASSLTGGTNEKLFFGSGTQLSVL.

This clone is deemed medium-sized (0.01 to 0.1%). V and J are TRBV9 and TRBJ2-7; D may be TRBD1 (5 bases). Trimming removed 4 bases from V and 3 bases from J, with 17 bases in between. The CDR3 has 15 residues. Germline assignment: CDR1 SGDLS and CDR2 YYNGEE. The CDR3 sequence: CASSPSDRPSYEQYF. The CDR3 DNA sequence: TGTGCCAGCAGCCCTTCCGACAGACCTAGCTACGAGCAGTACTTC.

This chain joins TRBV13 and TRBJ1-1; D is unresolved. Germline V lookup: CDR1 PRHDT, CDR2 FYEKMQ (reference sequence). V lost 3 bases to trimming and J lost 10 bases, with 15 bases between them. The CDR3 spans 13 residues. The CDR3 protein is CASSFTNEIRAFF. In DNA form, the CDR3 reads TGTGCCAGCAGCTTCACCAACGAAATCCGAGCTTTCTTT.

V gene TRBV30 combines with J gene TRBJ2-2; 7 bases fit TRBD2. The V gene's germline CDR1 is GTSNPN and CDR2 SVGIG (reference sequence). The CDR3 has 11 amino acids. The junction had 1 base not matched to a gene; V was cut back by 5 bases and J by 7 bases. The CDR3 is CAWSGGGELFF. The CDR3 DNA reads TGTGCCTGGTCGGGGGGCGGGGAGCTGTTTTTT.

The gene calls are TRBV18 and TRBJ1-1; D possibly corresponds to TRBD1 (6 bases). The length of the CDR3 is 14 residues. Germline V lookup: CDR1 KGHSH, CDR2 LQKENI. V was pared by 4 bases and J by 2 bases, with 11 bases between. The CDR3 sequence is CASSLTQGNTEAFF. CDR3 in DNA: TGTGCCAGCTCACTTACACAGGGTAACACTGAAGCTTTCTTT.

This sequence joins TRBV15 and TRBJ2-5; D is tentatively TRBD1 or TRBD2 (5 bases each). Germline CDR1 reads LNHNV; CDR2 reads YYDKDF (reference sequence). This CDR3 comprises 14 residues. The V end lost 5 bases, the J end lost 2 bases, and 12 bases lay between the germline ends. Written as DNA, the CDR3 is TGTGCCACCAGCGAGGGGAGACTACAAGAGACCCAGTACTTC. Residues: CATSEGRLQETQYF. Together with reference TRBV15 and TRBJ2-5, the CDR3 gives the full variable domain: DAMVIQNPRYQVTQFGKPVTLSCSQTLNHNVMYWYQQKSSQAPKLLFHYYDKDFNNEADTPDNFQSRRPNTSFCFLDIRSPGLGDTAMYLCATSEGRLQETQYFGPGTRLLVL.

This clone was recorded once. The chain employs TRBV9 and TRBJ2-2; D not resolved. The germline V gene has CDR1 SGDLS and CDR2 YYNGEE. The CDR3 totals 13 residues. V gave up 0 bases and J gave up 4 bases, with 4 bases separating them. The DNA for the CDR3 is TGTGCCAGCAGCGTAGGTTCCACCGGGGAGCTGTTTTTT. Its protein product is CASSVGSTGELFF. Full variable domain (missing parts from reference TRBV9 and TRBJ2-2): DSGVTQTPKHLITATGQRVTLRCSPRSGDLSVYWYQQSLDQGLQFLIQYYNGEERAKGNILERFSAQQFPDLHSELNLSSLELGDSALYFCASSVGSTGELFFGEGSRLTVL.

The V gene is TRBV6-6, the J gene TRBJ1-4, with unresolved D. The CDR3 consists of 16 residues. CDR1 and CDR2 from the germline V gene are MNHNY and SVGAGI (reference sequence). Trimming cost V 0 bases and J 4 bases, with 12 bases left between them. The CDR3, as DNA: TGTGCCAGCAGTTACTCGATGGGTGGAAATAATGAAAAACTGTTTTTT. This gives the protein CASSYSMGGNNEKLFF.

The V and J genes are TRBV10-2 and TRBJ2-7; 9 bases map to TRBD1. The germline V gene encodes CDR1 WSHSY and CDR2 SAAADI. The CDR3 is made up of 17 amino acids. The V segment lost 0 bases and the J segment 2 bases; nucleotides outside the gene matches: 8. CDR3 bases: TGCGCCAGCAGTGAGTCGAGGACAGGGGCCATACCCTACGAGCAGTACTTC. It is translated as CASSESRTGAIPYEQYF.

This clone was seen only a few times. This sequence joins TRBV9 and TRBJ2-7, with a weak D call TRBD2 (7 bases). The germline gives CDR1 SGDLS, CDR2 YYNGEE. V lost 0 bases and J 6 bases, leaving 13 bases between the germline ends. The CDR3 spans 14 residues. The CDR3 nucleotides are TGTGCCAGCAGCGTAGGAGGGGGGGCGGCCGAGCAGTACTTC. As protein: CASSVGGGAAEQYF.

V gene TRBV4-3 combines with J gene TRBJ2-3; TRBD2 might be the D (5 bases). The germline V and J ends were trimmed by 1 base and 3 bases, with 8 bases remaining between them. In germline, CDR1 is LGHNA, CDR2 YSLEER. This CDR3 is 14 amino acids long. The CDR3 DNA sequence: TGCGCCAGCAGCCAAGGTCCGGGGACAGATACGCAGTATTTT. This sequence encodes CASSQGPGTDTQYF.

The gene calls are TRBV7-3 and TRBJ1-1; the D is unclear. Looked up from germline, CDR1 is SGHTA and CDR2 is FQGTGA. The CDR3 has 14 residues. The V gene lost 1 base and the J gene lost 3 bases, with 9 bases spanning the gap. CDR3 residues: CASSLRYSDTEAFF. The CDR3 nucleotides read TGTGCCAGCAGCTTAAGGTACAGTGACACTGAAGCTTTCTTT.

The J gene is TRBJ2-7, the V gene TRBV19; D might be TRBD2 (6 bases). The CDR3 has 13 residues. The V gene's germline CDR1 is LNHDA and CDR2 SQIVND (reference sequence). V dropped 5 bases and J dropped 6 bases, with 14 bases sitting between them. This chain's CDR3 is CASSVDGGAEQYF. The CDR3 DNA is TGTGCCAGTAGTGTGGACGGGGGAGCCGAGCAGTACTTC.

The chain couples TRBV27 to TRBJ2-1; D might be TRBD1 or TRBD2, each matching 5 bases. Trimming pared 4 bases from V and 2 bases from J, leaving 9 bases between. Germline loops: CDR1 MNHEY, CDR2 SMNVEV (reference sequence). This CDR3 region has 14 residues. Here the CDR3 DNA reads TGTGCCAGCAGTTCGGGGCGTGCCTACAATGAGCAGTTCTTC. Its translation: CASSSGRAYNEQFF.

The DNA of the CDR3 is TGTGCCAGCAGCGTATGGGGACTAGCTGGAGATACGCAGTATTTT. It yields the protein CASSVWGLAGDTQYF. The chain employs TRBV9 and TRBJ2-3; 9 bases are a match to TRBD2. The CDR3 extends over 15 amino acids. Germline V gene lookup returns CDR1 SGDLS and CDR2 YYNGEE. Trimming took 1 base from V and 5 from J; bases not matched to a gene: 5.